The 15 T cell receptor beta chains below all came from one sample that was sequenced in a study of shared clonotypes between healthy human individuals. Repertoires were generated with immunoSEQ multiplex PCR, while TCRdb's copy carries only in-frame clones and drops some. The repertoire holds roughly 1 million clones, with about 75% as singletons. The sequenced sample consisted of memory CD4+ T cells sorted from blood. Noted subset: CD45RA-negative fraction. These receptors were obtained from a man aged 18-30 years in good health.

The chain carries TRBV13 and TRBJ1-4; possible D gene TRBD1, 5 bases. The CDR3 has 18 amino acids. Trimming removed 2 bases from V and 8 bases from J, with 24 bases in between. The germline V gene has CDR1 PRHDT and CDR2 FYEKMQ (reference sequence). CDR3 sequence reads: CASSLQRDGRLGREKLFF. DNA for the CDR3: TGTGCCAGCAGCTTACAACGGGACGGGAGACTAGGGAGAGAAAAACTGTTTTTT.

The sample holds one count of this clone. This is likely an artifact of a read error, given a far larger clone one base away. The sample has other DNA sequences that encode this CDR3 too. V gene TRBV11-2 combines with J gene TRBJ2-7; D not resolved. This CDR3 comprises 13 residues. CDR1 is SGHAT, CDR2 FQNNGV, per germline. The germline V and J ends were trimmed by 1 base and 1 base, with 5 bases remaining between them. The CDR3 sequence: CASSLGQSYEQYF. CDR3 bases: TGTGCCAGCAGCTTAGGGCAGTCCTACGAGCAGTACTTC.

The J gene is TRBJ2-1, the V gene TRBV7-9; no definite D call. Per the germline V gene, CDR1 is SEHNR and CDR2 is FQNEAQ (reference sequence). The CDR3 consists of 11 residues. V gave up 4 bases and J gave up 8 bases, with 6 bases separating them. CDR3 sequence: CASSSWDEQFF. CDR3 DNA sequence: TGTGCCAGCAGCTCATGGGATGAGCAGTTCTTC.

As for this clone: One end of the junction fails to match germline, which may point to a read error. The chain joins TRBV10-2 to TRBJ2-5, with 15 bases aligning to TRBD2. Germline V gene lookup returns CDR1 WSHSY and CDR2 SAAADI. The CDR3 is 16 residues long. CDR3 region: CASSDTGLAGGEAQYF. The CDR3 DNA sequence: TGCGCCAGCAGTGACACGGGACTAGCGGGGGGAGAGGCCCAGTACTTC.

As to this clone: The junction shows a germline mismatch at one end, possibly a read error. The genes are TRBV7-7 and TRBJ2-2, with 8 bases matching TRBD1. Per the germline V gene, CDR1 is SSHAT and CDR2 is FNYEAQ (reference sequence). This CDR3 is built from 16 residues. CDR3 protein: CASTLRTGLDTGELFF. Here the CDR3 DNA reads TGTGCTAGCACCTTGAGGACAGGGCTTGACACCGGGGAGCTGTTTTTT.

This clone has only a few counts. The chain recombines TRBV18 with TRBJ1-2; no clear D. Germline CDR1 reads KGHSH; CDR2 reads LQKENI. V lost 5 bases, J lost 3 bases, and 10 bases lay in between. CDR3 length: 13 residues. This CDR3 reads CASSSRLDYGYTF. The CDR3 bases are TGTGCCAGCTCATCCAGATTGGACTATGGCTACACCTTC.

This chain joins TRBV5-6 and TRBJ2-3; TRBD1 matches 8 bases. The CDR3 runs 16 residues. Germline assignment: CDR1 SGHDT and CDR2 YYEEEE. Trimming cost V 2 bases and J 2 bases; bases outside gene matches: 7. The CDR3 here is CASSFEGQGPTDTQYF. CDR3 sequence (DNA): TGTGCCAGCAGCTTCGAAGGACAGGGTCCCACAGATACGCAGTATTTT.

CDR3 DNA sequence: TGTGCCAGCAGTCCCCATGAGGGTTTTACGGGACAGATATCCTACGAGCAGTACTTC. This gives the protein CASSPHEGFTGQISYEQYF. The gene calls are TRBV28 and TRBJ2-7, with TRBD1 matching 7 bases. The V gene's germline CDR1 is MDHEN and CDR2 SYDVKM. CDR3 length: 19 amino acids. V was pared by 5 bases and J by 1 base, with 20 bases of the junction left unmatched. The whole variable domain, filled in from reference TRBV28 and TRBJ2-7, reads DVKVTQSSRYLVKRTGEKVFLECVQDMDHENMFWYRQDPGLGLRLIYFSYDVKMKEKGDIPEGYSVSREKKERFSLILESASTNQTSMYLCASSPHEGFTGQISYEQYFGPGTRLTVT.

The chain links TRBV5-6 to TRBJ2-7, with D unresolved. This CDR3 contains 13 residues. The V gene lost 1 base and the J gene lost 0 bases, with 5 bases spanning the gap. The germline CDR1 and CDR2 sequences are SGHDT and YYEEEE. The CDR3 sequence is CASSLSNSYEQYF. The DNA for the CDR3 is TGTGCCAGCAGCTTGTCCAACTCCTACGAGCAGTACTTC.

The genes are TRBV6-5 and TRBJ2-1, with 10 positions matching TRBD2. Germline V gene sequence: CDR1 MNHEY, CDR2 SVGAGI. The CDR3 length is 14 residues. V trimming: 7 bases; J trimming: 9 bases; junction bases outside the gene matches: 9. CDR3 region: CASTLAGGSGEQFF. CDR3 bases: TGTGCCAGCACGTTAGCGGGAGGAAGTGGTGAGCAGTTCTTC.

The rearrangement uses TRBV9 and TRBJ2-5; D is tentatively TRBD1 or TRBD2 (5 bases each). CDR3 size: 15 residues. In germline, CDR1 is SGDLS, CDR2 YYNGEE. The ends were cut back, 1 base at V and 5 bases at J, with 15 bases in the middle. The CDR3 spells CASSVRGDPRETQYF. The CDR3 DNA is TGTGCCAGCAGCGTAAGAGGGGATCCTCGGGAGACCCAGTACTTC.

On this clone: One end of the junction fails to match germline, which may point to a read error. This sample includes further DNA sequences coding for the same CDR3. The chain is built from TRBV29-1 and TRBJ2-2; D possibly corresponds to TRBD2 (5 bases). This CDR3 has 13 amino acids. Per germline, CDR1 SQVTM and CDR2 ANQGSEA. Written as DNA, the CDR3 is TGCAGCGTCTCGACCTCGAACACCGGGGAGTTGTTTTTT. Its translation is CSVSTSNTGELFF.

This clone was seen once. The V gene is TRBV10-3, the J gene TRBJ1-1; 7 nucleotides align to TRBD1. The CDR3 spans 16 residues. The V segment lost 0 bases and the J segment 1 base; nucleotides outside the gene matches: 5. CDR1 and CDR2 from the germline V gene are ENHRY and SYGVKD. CDR3 coding DNA: TGTGCCATCAGTGAGTCGGGACAGCTAACGAACACTGAAGCTTTCTTT. Its protein is CAISESGQLTNTEAFF.

The chain has TRBV6-5 and TRBJ1-1; D not certain. Germline assignment: CDR1 MNHEY and CDR2 SVGAGI. Trimming cost V 0 bases and J 4 bases, with 12 bases left between them. This CDR3 has 15 amino acids. Here the CDR3 DNA reads TGTGCCAGCAGTTACTCGGCGGAGGCGCGCACTGAAGCTTTCTTT. It is translated as CASSYSAEARTEAFF.

The chain is built from TRBV29-1 and TRBJ2-7; D may correspond to TRBD1 or TRBD2 (5 bases each). The length of the CDR3 is 14 residues. CDR1 is SQVTM and CDR2 is ANQGSEA in the germline V gene. V lost 4 bases and J 0 bases, leaving 13 bases between the germline ends. CDR3 nucleotides: TGCAGCGTTGGGACCGGGACGGCCTCCTACGAGCAGTACTTC. Its translation: CSVGTGTASYEQYF.